One TCR beta chain is described in this entry. A much larger clone differs from this one at a single base, so this may be a read error. Unsorted whole blood yielded the blood RNA, and germline DNA was also extracted. This specimen belongs to a study of tumor-infiltrating lymphocytes in primary liver carcinoma. Study-level information: Donors had hepatocellular carcinoma or combined HCC and intrahepatic cholangiocarcinoma.

Making TCR beta cDNA involved around 540 ng total RNA and a constant-region primer. A slightly modified ARM-PCR protocol with three nested multiplex PCR rounds produced these TCR beta libraries. TRBV1-TRBV30 forward and Cbeta reverse primers drove the first two roughly 10-cycle rounds. TCRdb redid the calling of the multiplex PCR reads with MiXCR, one entry per CDR3 protein. Of approximately 330,000 distinct CDR3 sequences in the sample, approximately 65% were seen once. Trimming took 4 bases from V and 7 from J; bases not matched to a gene: 10. Germline loops: CDR1 LGHNA, CDR2 YNFKEQ. The CDR3 length is 16 residues.

The V and J genes are TRBV4-2 and TRBJ2-1; 10 bases match TRBD1. The specimen was peripheral blood. This TCR was recovered from a man aged 35-49 years with primary liver carcinoma and hepatitis B virus infection. In DNA form, the CDR3 reads TGTGCCAGCAGCCGGATGGGACAGGGGCAAGGGAATGAGCAGTTCTTC. As protein: CASSRMGQGQGNEQFF.